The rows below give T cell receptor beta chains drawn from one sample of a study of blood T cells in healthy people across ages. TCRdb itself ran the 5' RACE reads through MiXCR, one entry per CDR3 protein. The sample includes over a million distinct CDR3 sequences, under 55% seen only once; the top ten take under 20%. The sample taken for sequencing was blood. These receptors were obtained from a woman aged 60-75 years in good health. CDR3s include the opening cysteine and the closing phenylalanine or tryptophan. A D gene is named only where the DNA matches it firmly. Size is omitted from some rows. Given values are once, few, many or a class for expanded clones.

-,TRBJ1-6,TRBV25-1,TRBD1,TGTGCCAGCAGTACACAGGGGAATGATTCACCCCCCCACTTT,CASSTQGNDSPPHF
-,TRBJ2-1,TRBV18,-,TGTGCCAGCTCACCTTACACAGGGAACGCACCCCATGAGCAGTTCTTC,CASSPYTGNAPHEQFF
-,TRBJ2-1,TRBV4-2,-,TGTGCCAGCAGCCAAGATCAACAGGATGAGCAGTTCTTC,CASSQDQQDEQFF
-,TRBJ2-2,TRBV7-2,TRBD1,TGTGCCAGCAGCTTAGTAGGGGGCGCTTCCGGGCCCGGGGAGCTGTTTTTT,CASSLVGGASGPGELFF
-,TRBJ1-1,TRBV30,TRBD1,TGTGCCTGGATACGGATGACAGGGGGCGCGGTCCGGGGAGCCACTGAAGCTTTCTTT,CAWIRMTGGAVRGATEAFF
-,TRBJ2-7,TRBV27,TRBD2,TGTGCCAGCAGTCGGACTAGCGCTGCCTACGAGCAGTACTTC,CASSRTSAAYEQYF
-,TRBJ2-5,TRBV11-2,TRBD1,TGTGCCAGCAGCCACGACAGGGGGCGGGACGAGACCCAGTACTTC,CASSHDRGRDETQYF
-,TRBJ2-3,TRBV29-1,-,TGCAGCGTTGAATATTCGTTAGTCACGCAGTATTTT,CSVEYSLVTQYF
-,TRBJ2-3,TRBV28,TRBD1,TGTGCCAGCAGTGTAAGACAGGGAAACACAGATACGCAGTATTTT,CASSVRQGNTDTQYF
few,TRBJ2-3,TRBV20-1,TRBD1,TGCAGTGCCCAGGGGGCTAGGGAGCGGTATTTT,CSAQGARERYF